The T cell receptor (beta chain) described here comes from a study of cytomegalovirus exposure and HLA in healthy donors. The PCR ran on 60 Vbeta and 13 Jbeta primers. Profiling relied on immunoSEQ multiplex PCR, and the TCRdb table lists in-frame clones only, not all of them. The table has over 200,000 clones, approximately 82% seen once; the top ten hold approximately 0.62%. The sample was PBMCs. The clonotype was recovered from a woman aged 40 to 49 in good health and CMV-seronegative.

The CDR3 bases are TGTGCCAGCATTCTTTCGGCAGGGGTTGAATACTCACCCCTCCACTTT. Its translation: CASILSAGVEYSPLHF. V and J are TRBV2 and TRBJ1-6; TRBD1 might be the D (6 bases). The V and J ends lost 7 bases and 10 bases respectively, with 23 bases between them. In germline, CDR1 is SNHLY, CDR2 FYNNEI. CDR3 length equals 16 residues. The entire variable domain, with the rest obtained from reference TRBV2 and TRBJ1-6, is as follows: EPEVTQTPSHQVTQMGQEVILRCVPISNHLYFYWYRQILGQKVEFLVSFYNNEISEKSEIFDDQFSVERPDGSNFTLKIRSTKLEDSAMYFCASILSAGVEYSPLHFGNGTRLTVT.